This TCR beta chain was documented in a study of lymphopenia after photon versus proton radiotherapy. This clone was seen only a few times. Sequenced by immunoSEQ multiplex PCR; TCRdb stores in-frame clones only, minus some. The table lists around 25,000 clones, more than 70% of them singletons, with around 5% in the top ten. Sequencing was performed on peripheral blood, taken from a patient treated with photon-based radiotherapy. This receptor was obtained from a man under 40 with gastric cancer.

Here the CDR3 reads CASSPKAGQGSSGANVLTF. The DNA for the CDR3 is TGTGCCAGCAGCCCCAAAGCGGGACAGGGAAGTTCTGGGGCCAACGTCCTGACTTTC. V is TRBV5-4 and J is TRBJ2-6; the match to TRBD1 covers 9 bases. The J segment lost 1 base and the V segment lost 4 bases, leaving 12 bases of the junction unmatched. This CDR3 is built from 19 residues. Germline V lookup: CDR1 SGHNT, CDR2 YYREEE (reference sequence).